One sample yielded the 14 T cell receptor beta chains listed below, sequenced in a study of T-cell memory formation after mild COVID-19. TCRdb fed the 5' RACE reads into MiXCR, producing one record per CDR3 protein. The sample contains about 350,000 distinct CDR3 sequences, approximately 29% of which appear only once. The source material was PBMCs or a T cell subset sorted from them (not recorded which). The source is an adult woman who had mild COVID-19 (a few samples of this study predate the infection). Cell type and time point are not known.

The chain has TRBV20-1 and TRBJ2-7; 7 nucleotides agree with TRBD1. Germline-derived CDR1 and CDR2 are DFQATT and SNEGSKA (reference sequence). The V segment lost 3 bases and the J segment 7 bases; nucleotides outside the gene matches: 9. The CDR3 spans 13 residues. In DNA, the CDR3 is TGCAGTGCTAGTAGAACAGGGGTCGGGGAGCAGTACTTC. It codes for CSASRTGVGEQYF.

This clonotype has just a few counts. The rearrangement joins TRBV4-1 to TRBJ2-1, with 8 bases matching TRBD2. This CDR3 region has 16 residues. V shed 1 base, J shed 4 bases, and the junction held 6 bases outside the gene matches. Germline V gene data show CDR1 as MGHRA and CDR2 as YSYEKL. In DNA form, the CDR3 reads TGCGCCAGCAGCCAAGTATCCGGGGGGGGATACAATGAGCAGTTCTTC. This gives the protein CASSQVSGGGYNEQFF.

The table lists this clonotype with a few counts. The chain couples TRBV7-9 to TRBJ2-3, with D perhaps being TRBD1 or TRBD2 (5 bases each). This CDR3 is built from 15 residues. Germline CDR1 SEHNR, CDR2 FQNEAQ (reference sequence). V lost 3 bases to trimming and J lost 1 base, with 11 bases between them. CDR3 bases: TGTGCCAGCAGCTTTACAGTGGGACGCACAGATACGCAGTATTTT. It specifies CASSFTVGRTDTQYF. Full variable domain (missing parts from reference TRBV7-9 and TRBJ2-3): DTGVSQNPRHKITKRGQNVTFRCDPISEHNRLYWYRQTLGQGPEFLTYFQNEAQLEKSRLLSDRFSAERPKGSFSTLEIQRTEQGDSAMYLCASSFTVGRTDTQYFGPGTRLTVL.

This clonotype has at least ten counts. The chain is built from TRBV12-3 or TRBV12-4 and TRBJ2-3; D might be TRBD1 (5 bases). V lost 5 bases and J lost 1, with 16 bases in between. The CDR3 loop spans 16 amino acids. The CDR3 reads CASSNQKKGGTDTQYF. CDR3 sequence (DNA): TGTGCCAGCAGTAACCAGAAGAAAGGGGGCACAGATACGCAGTATTTT.

CDR3 in amino acids: CASSTGTPSEQYF. CDR3 nucleotides: TGTGCCAGCTCGACCGGGACACCCTCCGAGCAGTACTTC. This chain uses TRBV7-9 with TRBJ2-7; perhaps TRBD1 as D (6 bases). The germline CDR1 and CDR2 sequences are SEHNR and FQNEAQ (reference sequence). The CDR3 is 13 amino acids. V lost 8 bases and J lost 6, with 17 bases in between.

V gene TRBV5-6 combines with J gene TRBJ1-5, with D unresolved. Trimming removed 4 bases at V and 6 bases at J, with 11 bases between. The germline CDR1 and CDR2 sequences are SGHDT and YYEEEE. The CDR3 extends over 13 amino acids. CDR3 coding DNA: TGTGCCAGCAGCCGTACCACGGGTCAGCCCCAGCATTTT. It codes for CASSRTTGQPQHF.

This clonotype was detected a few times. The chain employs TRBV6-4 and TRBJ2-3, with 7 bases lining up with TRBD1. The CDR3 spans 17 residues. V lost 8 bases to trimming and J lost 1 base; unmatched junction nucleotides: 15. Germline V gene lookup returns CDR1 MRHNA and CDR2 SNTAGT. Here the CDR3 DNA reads TGTGCCAGCCCTAACCAGGGGGTATGGCCCCGCACAGATACGCAGTATTTT. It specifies CASPNQGVWPRTDTQYF.

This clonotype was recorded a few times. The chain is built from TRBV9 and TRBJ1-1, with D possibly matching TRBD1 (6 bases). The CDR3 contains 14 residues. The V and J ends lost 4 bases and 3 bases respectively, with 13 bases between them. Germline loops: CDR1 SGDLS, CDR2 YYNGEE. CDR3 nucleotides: TGTGCCAGCAGCCGGCACAGGGACGACACTGAAGCTTTCTTT. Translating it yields CASSRHRDDTEAFF.

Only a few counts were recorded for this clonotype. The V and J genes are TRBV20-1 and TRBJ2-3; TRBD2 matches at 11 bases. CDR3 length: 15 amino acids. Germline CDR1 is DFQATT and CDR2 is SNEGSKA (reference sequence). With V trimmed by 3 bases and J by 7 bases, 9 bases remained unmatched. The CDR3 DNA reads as TGCAGTGCTAGGGGAACTAGCGGGAGTTGGTATACGCAGTATTTT. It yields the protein CSARGTSGSWYTQYF.

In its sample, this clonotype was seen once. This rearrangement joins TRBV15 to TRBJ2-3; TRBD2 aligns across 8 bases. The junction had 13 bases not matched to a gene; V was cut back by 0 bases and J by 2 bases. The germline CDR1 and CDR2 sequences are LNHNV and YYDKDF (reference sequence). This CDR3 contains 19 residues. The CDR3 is CATSRDEGIAGSLTDTQYF. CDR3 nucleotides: TGTGCCACCAGCAGAGATGAAGGGATAGCGGGGTCCCTCACAGATACGCAGTATTTT.

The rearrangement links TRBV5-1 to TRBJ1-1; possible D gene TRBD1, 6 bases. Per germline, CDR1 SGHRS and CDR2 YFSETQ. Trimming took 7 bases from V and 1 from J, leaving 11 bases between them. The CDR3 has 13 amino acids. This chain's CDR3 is CASWDTWNTEAFF. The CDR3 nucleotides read TGCGCCAGCTGGGACACCTGGAACACTGAAGCTTTCTTT.

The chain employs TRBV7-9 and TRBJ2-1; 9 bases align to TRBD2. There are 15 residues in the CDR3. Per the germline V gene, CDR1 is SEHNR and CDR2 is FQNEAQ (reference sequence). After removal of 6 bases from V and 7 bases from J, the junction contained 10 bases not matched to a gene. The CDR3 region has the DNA TGTGCCAGCAGACCCCTAGCGGGATTGGGGAATGAGCAGTTCTTC. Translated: CASRPLAGLGNEQFF.

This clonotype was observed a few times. CDR3: CATSREGGHNEQFF. CDR3 DNA sequence: TGTGCCACCAGCAGAGAGGGAGGCCACAATGAGCAGTTCTTC. This chain connects TRBV15 to TRBJ2-1, with D possibly matching TRBD2 (6 bases). CDR3 length: 14 amino acids. Germline loops: CDR1 LNHNV, CDR2 YYDKDF (reference sequence). With 0 bases removed from V and 5 bases from J, the gap between germline ends came to 8 bases.

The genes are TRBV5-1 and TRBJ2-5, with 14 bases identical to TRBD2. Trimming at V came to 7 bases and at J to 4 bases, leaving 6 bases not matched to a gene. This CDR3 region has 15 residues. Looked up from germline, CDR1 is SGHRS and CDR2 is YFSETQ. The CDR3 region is CASGKGLAGVETQYF. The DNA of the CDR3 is TGCGCCAGCGGGAAGGGACTAGCGGGAGTAGAGACCCAGTACTTC.